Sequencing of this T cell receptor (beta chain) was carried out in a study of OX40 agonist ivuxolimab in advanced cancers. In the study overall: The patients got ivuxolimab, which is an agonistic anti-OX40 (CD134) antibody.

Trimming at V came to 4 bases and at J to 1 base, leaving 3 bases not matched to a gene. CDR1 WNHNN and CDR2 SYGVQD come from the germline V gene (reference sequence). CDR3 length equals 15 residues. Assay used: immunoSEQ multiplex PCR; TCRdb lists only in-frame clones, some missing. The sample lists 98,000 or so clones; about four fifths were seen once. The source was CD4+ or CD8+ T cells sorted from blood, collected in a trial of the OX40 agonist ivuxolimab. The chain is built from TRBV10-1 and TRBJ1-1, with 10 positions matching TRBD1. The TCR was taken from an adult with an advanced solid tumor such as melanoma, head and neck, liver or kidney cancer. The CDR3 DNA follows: TGCGCCAGCAGTGCCAGGACAGGGGGGAACACTGAAGCTTTCTTT. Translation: CASSARTGGNTEAFF.